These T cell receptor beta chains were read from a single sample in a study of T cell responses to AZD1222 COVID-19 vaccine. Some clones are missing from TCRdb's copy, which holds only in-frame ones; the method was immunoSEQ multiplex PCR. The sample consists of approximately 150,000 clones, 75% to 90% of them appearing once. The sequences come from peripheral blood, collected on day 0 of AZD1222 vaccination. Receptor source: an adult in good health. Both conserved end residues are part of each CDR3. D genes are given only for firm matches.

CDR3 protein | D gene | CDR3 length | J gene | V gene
CASSLGEGAFYGYTF | . | 15 | TRBJ1-2 | TRBV5-8
CASRATGIISSPLHF | . | 15 | TRBJ1-6 | TRBV2
CASSLAGVRSYNEQFF | . | 16 | TRBJ2-1 | TRBV7-2
CASSSGLSDTQYF | . | 13 | TRBJ2-3 | TRBV7-3
CASSLATGREKLFF | . | 14 | TRBJ1-4 | TRBV28
CASSSDRGPQGGNQPQHF | . | 18 | TRBJ1-5 | TRBV3-1/TRBV3-2
CSAGSNGYTF | . | 10 | TRBJ1-2 | TRBV20-1
CASSFPTSGLEQYF | TRBD2 | 14 | TRBJ2-7 | TRBV5-6
CASSLLSETQYF | . | 12 | TRBJ2-5 | TRBV7-9
CASSLGGLTSSQETQYF | . | 17 | TRBJ2-5 | TRBV5-1
CASTGTASHQPQHF | TRBD1 | 14 | TRBJ1-5 | TRBV19
CASSLSAASTDTQYF | . | 15 | TRBJ2-3 | TRBV5-4
CASSQLLASSSYNEQFF | . | 17 | TRBJ2-1 | TRBV14
CASSPVDGRRNEQFF | . | 15 | TRBJ2-1 | TRBV19
CASSDAIGTSGTAYEQYF | TRBD2 | 18 | TRBJ2-7 | TRBV10-1
CATQGQYNEKLFF | TRBD1 | 13 | TRBJ1-4 | TRBV6-5
CASRGVDEQYF | . | 11 | TRBJ2-7 | TRBV19
CASSYAGLASNEQYF | TRBD2 | 15 | TRBJ2-7 | TRBV6-2/TRBV6-3
CASSTSDRVIFNEQFF | TRBD1 | 16 | TRBJ2-1 | TRBV19
CASSLAAGQLEQYF | . | 14 | TRBJ2-7 | TRBV5-1
CASSPWGGQETQYF | . | 14 | TRBJ2-5 | TRBV7-8
CASSFEYHSSYEQYF | . | 15 | TRBJ2-7 | TRBV11-2